The 19 T cell receptor beta chains below all came from one sample that was sequenced in a study of T-cell memory formation after mild COVID-19. Each CDR3 protein is one row after TCRdb ran MiXCR on the 5' RACE reads. The sample lists fewer than 550,000 distinct CDR3 sequences, 20% occurring once. Sequenced: PBMCs or a T cell subset sorted from them (not recorded which). These receptors were taken from an adult woman who had mild COVID-19 (a few samples of this study predate the infection). Cell type and time point are not known.

The J gene is TRBJ1-1, the V gene TRBV7-9; D is perhaps TRBD1 (5 bases). Per germline, CDR1 SEHNR and CDR2 FQNEAQ (reference sequence). Deletions cut 3 bases from V and 3 bases from J, with 8 bases between. The CDR3 length is 13 residues. Here the CDR3 reads CASSLPGDTEAFF. DNA of the CDR3: TGTGCCAGCAGCTTGCCGGGGGACACTGAAGCTTTCTTT.

This clonotype was counted only a few times. The V call is TRBV7-9, the J call TRBJ1-2; unclear D gene. The CDR3 runs 15 residues. V was clipped by 2 bases and J by 4 bases, with 14 bases between them. Germline CDR1 and CDR2: SEHNR and FQNEAQ (reference sequence). DNA for the CDR3: TGTGCCAGCAGCTTATTGCGCCAGGAGACCTATGGCTACACCTTC. Translating gives CASSLLRQETYGYTF.

The chain employs TRBV7-3 and TRBJ1-1; 8 positions match TRBD1. V lost 5 bases to trimming and J lost 3 bases; unmatched junction nucleotides: 2. CDR3 length: 13 amino acids. Germline-derived CDR1 and CDR2 are SGHTA and FQGTGA. Written as DNA, the CDR3 is TGTGCCAGCAGCCAGACAGGGGACACTGAAGCTTTCTTT. Its translation is CASSQTGDTEAFF.

V gene TRBV15 combines with J gene TRBJ2-5, with 7 bases aligning to TRBD2. The ends lost 0 bases at V and 7 bases at J; junction bases unmatched: 11. Germline CDR1 is LNHNV and CDR2 is YYDKDF (reference sequence). The CDR3 runs to 16 residues. The CDR3 nucleotides are TGTGCCACCAGCAGAGATCTAGCGGCAACGGTAGGGACCCAGTACTTC. Its translation: CATSRDLAATVGTQYF.

This clonotype was observed a handful of times. The chain has TRBV11-1 and TRBJ2-7; tentative D call: TRBD1 (6 bases). CDR1 is SGHAT and CDR2 is FQDESV in the germline V gene (reference sequence). Trimming took 5 bases from V and 3 from J, leaving 11 bases between them. CDR3 length equals 13 residues. This CDR3 is CASSVDRIYEQYF. The CDR3, as DNA: TGTGCCAGCAGCGTAGACAGGATCTACGAGCAGTACTTC.

CDR3 sequence: CASSPGRTGATEAFF. CDR3 sequence (DNA): TGTGCCAGCTCACCAGGACGGACAGGGGCCACTGAAGCTTTCTTT. The chain joins TRBV18 to TRBJ1-1; TRBD1 agrees at 9 bases. With V trimmed by 2 bases and J by 4 bases, 5 bases remained unmatched. The length of the CDR3 is 15 residues. Germline V gives CDR1 KGHSH, CDR2 LQKENI.

The V and J genes are TRBV7-8 and TRBJ2-1; TRBD2 agrees at 8 bases. The CDR3 extends over 18 amino acids. Germline values: CDR1 SGHVS, CDR2 FQNEAQ. J was trimmed by 5 bases and V by 5 bases; bases with no gene match: 17. The CDR3 DNA follows: TGTGCCAGCAGCCCACTTCTCCTCACAGCGGGAGACAACAATGAGCAGTTCTTC. This codes for CASSPLLLTAGDNNEQFF. Using reference TRBV7-8 and TRBJ2-1 for the parts outside the CDR3, the full variable domain is GAGVSQSPRYKVAKRGQDVALRCDPISGHVSLFWYQQALGQGPEFLTYFQNEAQLDKSGLPSDRFFAERPEGSVSTLKIQRTQQEDSAVYLCASSPLLLTAGDNNEQFFGPGTRLTVL.

The rearrangement uses TRBV6-5 and TRBJ2-3; 7 positions match TRBD1. The trim removed 8 bases at V and 2 bases at J, leaving 4 bases unmatched. The length of the CDR3 is 13 residues. The germline V gene encodes CDR1 MNHEY and CDR2 SVGAGI. The CDR3 nucleotides read TGTGCCAGCGGACAGGCCCACACAGATACGCAGTATTTT. It yields the protein CASGQAHTDTQYF.

A remark on this clonotype: The junction and the germline gene differ at one end; a read error may be behind it. The chain combines TRBV2 with TRBJ1-1; TRBD1 agrees at 7 bases. The CDR3 covers 13 residues. The germline V gene encodes CDR1 SNHLY and CDR2 FYNNEI. CDR3 in amino acids: CASSPAGGTEALF. The CDR3 nucleotides are TGTGCCAGCAGCCCCGCAGGGGGAACTGAAGCTTTATTT.

The chain combines TRBV10-3 with TRBJ2-7; 14 nucleotides agree with TRBD2. The CDR3 length is 17 residues. From germline, CDR1 is ENHRY and CDR2 SYGVKD. V gave up 2 bases and J gave up 3 bases; unmatched junction bases: 6. CDR3 DNA: TGTGCCATCAGTGAGCCGACTAGCGGGAGGGCCCTCTACGAGCAGTACTTC. As protein: CAISEPTSGRALYEQYF.

This clonotype appeared a few times. V gene TRBV12-3 or TRBV12-4 combines with J gene TRBJ1-5; no definite D call. This CDR3 spans 11 amino acids. With 3 bases removed from V and 13 bases from J, the gap between germline ends came to 10 bases. CDR3 coding DNA: TGTGCCAGCAGTTTGGCCGGCCAACAGCATTTT. Amino acids: CASSLAGQQHF.

J is TRBJ1-4 and V is TRBV10-2, with a weak D call TRBD1 (6 bases). The length of the CDR3 is 13 residues. Germline V gene sequence: CDR1 WSHSY, CDR2 SAAADI. With 8 bases removed from V and 8 bases from J, the gap between germline ends came to 15 bases. CDR3 DNA: TGCGCCAGCTCCCGGGGGGGCGGGGAAAAACTGTTTTTT. Protein product: CASSRGGGEKLFF.

The chain couples TRBV5-1 to TRBJ1-6; no reliable D call. Per germline, CDR1 SGHRS and CDR2 YFSETQ. The length of the CDR3 is 15 residues. Trimming took off 2 bases at V and 5 bases at J, with 11 bases between the two ends. In DNA, the CDR3 is TGCGCCAGCAGCTTATCTGCAGCCGATAATTCACCCCTCCACTTT. Its protein is CASSLSAADNSPLHF.

This clonotype was detected many times. V gene TRBV30 combines with J gene TRBJ1-2; TRBD1 matches 8 bases. V trimming: 0 bases; J trimming: 5 bases; junction bases outside the gene matches: 11. CDR3 length: 16 amino acids. Germline loops: CDR1 GTSNPN, CDR2 SVGIG (reference sequence). CDR3 region: CAWSVQGSGQVYGYTF. The CDR3 nucleotides read TGTGCCTGGAGTGTACAGGGGTCGGGACAGGTATATGGCTACACCTTC.

This clonotype occurred a few times. V gene TRBV11-1 combines with J gene TRBJ2-1, with 11 bases that match TRBD2. This CDR3 has 14 residues. The germline CDR1 and CDR2 sequences are SGHAT and FQDESV (reference sequence). The V segment lost 5 bases and the J segment 8 bases; nucleotides outside the gene matches: 5. The CDR3 DNA follows: TGTGCCAGCAGCGGGACTAGCGGCCTCCATGAGCAGTTCTTC. It is translated as CASSGTSGLHEQFF.

The V and J genes are TRBV30 and TRBJ1-3; no definite D call. Between the trimmed V and J ends, which lost 7 bases and 7 bases, there was a span of 14 bases. The CDR3 has 12 amino acids. CDR1 GTSNPN and CDR2 SVGIG come from the germline V gene (reference sequence). The CDR3 DNA reads TGTGCCTTGGACGGGATACCGAACACCATATATTTT. Protein: CALDGIPNTIYF.

This clonotype was counted only a few times. This chain connects TRBV10-3 to TRBJ2-7, with 11 bases fitting TRBD2. CDR3 length: 14 residues. Germline CDR1 ENHRY, CDR2 SYGVKD. Trimming removed 7 bases from V and 1 base from J; junction bases left unmatched: 3. CDR3 sequence (DNA): TGTGCCATCACCGGGACTAGCGGATCCTACGAGCAGTACTTC. Its translation: CAITGTSGSYEQYF.

This clonotype appeared a few times. The chain combines TRBV4-1 with TRBJ1-1; 7 nucleotides match TRBD1. Losses at the gene ends were 4 bases for V and 4 bases for J; bases not matched to a gene: 12. The V gene's germline CDR1 is MGHRA and CDR2 YSYEKL. This CDR3 region has 16 residues. The CDR3 here is CASSPQGGLGSTEAFF. The CDR3 DNA reads TGCGCCAGCAGCCCCCAGGGGGGGTTGGGGAGCACTGAAGCTTTCTTT.

The J gene is TRBJ1-2, the V gene TRBV5-4; 8 nucleotides align to TRBD1. The CDR3 runs 14 residues. Germline V gene data show CDR1 as SGHNT and CDR2 as YYREEE (reference sequence). The trim removed 0 bases at V and 6 bases at J, leaving 4 bases unmatched. In DNA form, the CDR3 reads TGTGCCAGCAGCTTGGCCTTGGACAGGGATGGCTACACCTTC. Its translation: CASSLALDRDGYTF.